The subject of this entry is one T cell receptor (beta chain). Each CDR3 protein is one row after TCRdb ran MiXCR on the 5' RACE reads. The sample lists approximately 350,000 distinct CDR3 sequences; about 20% were seen once. This sample is part of a study of CD8 T cells in ankylosing spondylitis. The CDR3 runs 15 residues. CDR1 is SGDLS and CDR2 is YYNGEE in the germline V gene. After removal of 0 bases from V and 4 bases from J, the junction contained 2 bases not matched to a gene. The sequencing sample was made of blood, either unsorted or a sorted T cell fraction (not recorded which). The TCR sequence derives from a male donor with ankylosing spondylitis or in good health (not recorded which). V is TRBV9 and J is TRBJ2-3; 10 positions match TRBD2. In DNA, the CDR3 is TGTGCCAGCAGCGTAGTTAGCGGGGGGTCAGATACGCAGTATTTT. Protein: CASSVVSGGSDTQYF.